The 26 T cell receptor beta chains in this list originate from one sample, sequenced in a study of blood T cells in healthy people across ages. Alongside a J-beta primer mix, a sample-barcoded 5' primer served in a second PCR lasting about 7 to 12 cycles. TCRdb reanalysed the 5' RACE reads using MiXCR and keeps one entry per CDR3 protein. The table includes 1.2 million to 1.5 million distinct CDR3 sequences, approximately 59% detected once. The sample comprised blood. Receptor source: a man in his late teens or twenties in good health.

The chain links TRBV6-5 to TRBJ2-7, with 10 bases identical to TRBD1. The V gene end was trimmed by 10 bases and the J gene end by 6 bases; junction bases not matched to a gene: 9. Germline V CDR1 and CDR2: MNHEY, SVGAGI. The CDR3 runs to 13 residues. The CDR3 DNA reads as TGTGCCATCAAAGGGACAGGGGCTGGCGAGCAGTACTTC. It specifies CAIKGTGAGEQYF.

The chain couples TRBV12-3 or TRBV12-4 to TRBJ1-6, with D possibly matching TRBD1 (5 bases). The V end was cut by 7 bases, the J end by 10 bases, with 20 bases between. The length of the CDR3 is 15 residues. CDR3 in amino acids: CASTTWGLGASPLHF. The CDR3 DNA is TGTGCCAGCACCACTTGGGGCCTGGGAGCCTCACCCCTCCACTTT.

The chain recombines TRBV7-2 with TRBJ2-1; D gene uncertain. Germline CDR1 reads SGHTA; CDR2 reads FQGNSA. Between the trimmed V and J ends, which lost 0 bases and 5 bases, there was a span of 14 bases. The CDR3 loop spans 16 amino acids. This chain's CDR3 is CASSLAPAFGDNEQFF. CDR3 DNA: TGTGCCAGCAGCTTAGCGCCAGCGTTTGGGGACAATGAGCAGTTCTTC.

The chain joins TRBV12-3 or TRBV12-4 to TRBJ2-5; no firm D call. CDR3 size: 13 residues. Trimming took off 5 bases at V and 4 bases at J, with 11 bases between the two ends. The CDR3 DNA reads TGTGCCAGCAGTCATAGCACGGGAGAGACCCAGTACTTC. It codes for CASSHSTGETQYF.

This chain joins TRBV7-9 and TRBJ2-7; tentatively, D is TRBD1 (5 bases). Trimming took off 5 bases at V and 6 bases at J, with 8 bases between the two ends. The germline V gene encodes CDR1 SEHNR and CDR2 FQNEAQ (reference sequence). This CDR3 spans 11 amino acids. The CDR3, as DNA: TGTGCCAGCAGCCCAGGGTTCGAGCAGTACTTC. Translating gives CASSPGFEQYF. Complete variable domain (other parts from reference TRBV7-9 and TRBJ2-7): DTGVSQNPRHKITKRGQNVTFRCDPISEHNRLYWYRQTLGQGPEFLTYFQNEAQLEKSRLLSDRFSAERPKGSFSTLEIQRTEQGDSAMYLCASSPGFEQYFGPGTRLTVT.

This chain connects TRBV7-9 to TRBJ2-3; TRBD1 matches at 8 bases. Trimming cost V 7 bases and J 0 bases; bases outside gene matches: 3. The length of the CDR3 is 14 residues. The germline V gene has CDR1 SEHNR and CDR2 FQNEAQ (reference sequence). The CDR3 DNA is TGTGCCAGCATATGGACAGGGAGCACAGATACGCAGTATTTT. This encodes CASIWTGSTDTQYF.

V usage is TRBV27 and J usage is TRBJ2-1, with TRBD2 identical over 9 bases. Germline CDR1 is MNHEY and CDR2 is SMNVEV (reference sequence). CDR3 length equals 13 residues. The V and J ends lost 7 bases and 7 bases, in that order; junction bases with no gene match: 5. The CDR3 DNA is TGTGCCAGCACCACTAGCGGGCCTAATGAGCAGTTCTTC. This translates into CASTTSGPNEQFF.

The V call is TRBV24-1, the J call TRBJ1-2; D not certain. Germline values: CDR1 KGHDR, CDR2 SFDVKD. The CDR3 totals 14 residues. V was cut by 4 bases and J by 4 bases, with 12 bases left in between. The CDR3 nucleotides read TGTGCCACCAGTGACCTGACCCGACCCTATGGCTACACCTTC. It encodes CATSDLTRPYGYTF.

The chain combines TRBV14 with TRBJ2-4; D is perhaps TRBD2 (5 bases). The J call may not be correct, given that the DNA end is closer to TRBJ2-7. The CDR3 runs to 14 residues. CDR1 and CDR2 from the germline V gene are SGHDN and FVKESK. Written as DNA, the CDR3 is TGTGCCAGCAGTCCGTACTCTAGCTTCTACGAGCAGTACTTC. Amino acids: CASSPYSSFYEQYF.

This chain joins TRBV7-2 and TRBJ2-1; D not resolved. Germline loops: CDR1 SGHTA, CDR2 FQGNSA. Trimming shortened V by 2 bases and J by 5 bases, and 13 bases separated the two germline ends. This CDR3 comprises 15 residues. The CDR3 sequence: CASSLYFRADNEQFF. The CDR3 coding sequence is TGTGCCAGCAGCTTATATTTTCGGGCAGACAATGAGCAGTTCTTC.

The chain is built from TRBV29-1 and TRBJ1-6; D is uncertain. Trimming stripped 4 bases from V and 1 base from J, with 5 bases between. The CDR3 is 13 amino acids. Germline assignment: CDR1 SQVTM and CDR2 ANQGSEA. CDR3 protein: CSVGVSYNSPLHF. In nucleotides, the CDR3 is TGCAGCGTTGGAGTTTCCTATAATTCACCCCTCCACTTT.

This clonotype was seen a few times. V gene TRBV20-1 combines with J gene TRBJ2-1; D is uncertain. CDR3 length: 13 amino acids. Germline V gene lookup returns CDR1 DFQATT and CDR2 SNEGSKA (reference sequence). The ends were cut back, 6 bases at V and 5 bases at J, with 14 bases in the middle. The CDR3 region has the DNA TGCAGTGCCCACCTGGAGTGGGACAATGAGCAGTTCTTC. As protein: CSAHLEWDNEQFF.

The CDR3 nucleotides read TGCGCCAGCAGCTTGGGAGACGGAAGCTCCTACAATGAGCAGTTCTTC. Its protein is CASSLGDGSSYNEQFF. The chain recombines TRBV5-1 with TRBJ2-1; D is undetermined. Germline-derived CDR1 and CDR2 are SGHRS and YFSETQ. V lost 0 bases and J lost 0, with 10 bases in between. There are 16 residues in the CDR3.

V usage is TRBV20-1 and J usage is TRBJ2-7; D is unclear. With 3 bases removed from V and 1 base from J, the gap between germline ends came to 10 bases. The CDR3 is made up of 13 amino acids. Germline CDR1 is DFQATT and CDR2 is SNEGSKA (reference sequence). This chain's CDR3 is CSASGEISYEQYF. CDR3 DNA sequence: TGCAGTGCTAGCGGTGAAATATCCTACGAGCAGTACTTC.

The chain links TRBV15 to TRBJ2-7, with a tentative D call TRBD1 (5 bases). Germline CDR1 reads LNHNV; CDR2 reads YYDKDF (reference sequence). The CDR3 covers 13 residues. Trimming shortened V by 5 bases and J by 0 bases, and 8 bases separated the two germline ends. In nucleotides, the CDR3 is TGTGCCACCAGCCCAGGGTTCTCCTACGAGCAGTACTTC. Amino acids: CATSPGFSYEQYF.

This rearrangement joins TRBV4-3 to TRBJ1-6; D perhaps matches TRBD1 (5 bases). The CDR3 contains 14 residues. The V gene's germline CDR1 is LGHNA and CDR2 YSLEER. V shed 4 bases and J shed 9 bases, with 13 bases lying between them. This CDR3 is CASSPGTTGSPLHF. The CDR3 nucleotides are TGCGCCAGCAGCCCCGGGACGACGGGTTCACCCCTCCACTTT.

Here the CDR3 reads CASSRLGSGGSRTDTQYF. The CDR3 region has the DNA TGTGCCAGCAGCCGACTCGGTAGCGGGGGGTCCAGGACAGATACGCAGTATTTT. The rearrangement links TRBV7-2 to TRBJ2-3; TRBD2 matches 10 bases. This CDR3 is built from 18 residues. Germline trimming cut 5 bases from V and 3 bases from J; bases unmatched to any gene: 14. The germline CDR1 and CDR2 sequences are SGHTA and FQGNSA.

The rearrangement links TRBV20-1 to TRBJ2-1, with TRBD2 matching over 9 bases. Germline CDR1 reads DFQATT; CDR2 reads SNEGSKA (reference sequence). The ends lost 5 bases at V and 9 bases at J; junction bases unmatched: 11. This CDR3 contains 14 residues. CDR3 in amino acids: CSAVAGAIQGEQFF. The CDR3 DNA sequence: TGCAGTGCTGTAGCGGGAGCAATTCAGGGTGAGCAGTTCTTC.

The chain has TRBV25-1 and TRBJ1-6; 8 nucleotides match TRBD1. The CDR3 totals 16 residues. The V gene end was trimmed by 5 bases and the J gene end by 7 bases; junction bases not matched to a gene: 10. CDR1 is MGHDK and CDR2 is SYGVNS in the germline V gene. CDR3 region: CASSSGDRGENSPLHF. CDR3 in DNA: TGTGCCAGCAGTTCAGGAGACAGGGGAGAAAATTCACCCCTCCACTTT.

The chain joins TRBV5-1 to TRBJ2-3; D is unresolved. This CDR3 has 16 residues. V lost 1 base and J 4 bases, leaving 16 bases between the germline ends. The V gene's germline CDR1 is SGHRS and CDR2 YFSETQ. DNA for the CDR3: TGCGCCAGCAGCTTGCTGGGGATAATAGGGCCAGATACGCAGTATTTT. This sequence encodes CASSLLGIIGPDTQYF.

The V call is TRBV4-1, the J call TRBJ1-2; TRBD1 is a possible D gene (5 bases). This CDR3 has 15 residues. Trimming took 4 bases from V and 5 from J, leaving 17 bases between them. Germline V gene sequence: CDR1 MGHRA, CDR2 YSYEKL. CDR3 nucleotide sequence: TGCGCCAGCAGCCTCACGAGCCCCTCAGGGTATGGCTACACCTTC. Protein sequence: CASSLTSPSGYGYTF.

The gene calls are TRBV20-1 and TRBJ1-4, with D maybe TRBD1 (5 bases). This CDR3 region has 15 residues. Germline V CDR1 and CDR2: DFQATT, SNEGSKA (reference sequence). V was clipped by 1 base and J by 8 bases, with 17 bases between them. The CDR3 DNA reads TGCAGTGCTAGAGGGGGGTCGGGTCTGGAGGAAAAACTGTTTTTT. This gives the protein CSARGGSGLEEKLFF.

The rearrangement joins TRBV7-2 to TRBJ1-6; 12 nucleotides line up with TRBD1. Germline V gene data show CDR1 as SGHTA and CDR2 as FQGNSA. V dropped 1 base and J dropped 12; count of bases not matched to a gene: 7. There are 16 residues in the CDR3. CDR3 residues: CASSLGDRGRRLPLHF. In nucleotides, the CDR3 is TGTGCCAGCAGCTTAGGGGACAGGGGGCGCCGATTACCCCTCCACTTT.

The CDR3 region has the DNA TGTGCCAGCAGCGTAGCGGGGGACAGTATTAACTATGGCTACACCTTC. Translated, it gives CASSVAGDSINYGYTF. The rearrangement uses TRBV9 and TRBJ1-2; TRBD1 matches 7 bases. Trimming cost V 0 bases and J 1 base; bases outside gene matches: 6. Germline CDR1 reads SGDLS; CDR2 reads YYNGEE. There are 16 residues in the CDR3.

This rearrangement joins TRBV7-6 to TRBJ2-7; D not certain. Germline V gives CDR1 SGHVS, CDR2 FNYEAQ. Trimming pared 5 bases from V and 5 bases from J, leaving 10 bases between. This CDR3 region has 12 residues. DNA of the CDR3: TGTGCCAGCAGCCGTACTGCCGACGAGCAGTACTTC. Residues: CASSRTADEQYF.

The CDR3 region is CSAQSGQVFRSYGYTF. In DNA, the CDR3 is TGCAGTGCCCAGTCGGGACAGGTGTTTAGGAGCTATGGCTACACCTTC. This sequence joins TRBV20-1 and TRBJ1-2; TRBD1 matches 8 bases. Germline V gives CDR1 DFQATT, CDR2 SNEGSKA (reference sequence). CDR3 length: 16 residues. The V gene end was trimmed by 6 bases and the J gene end by 4 bases; junction bases not matched to a gene: 16.